This TCR beta chain was found in a study of CD8 T cells in Susac syndrome. RNA was extracted with the RNeasy kit, and a quantity of roughly 0.5 to 1 ug was reverse transcribed using random hexamers. TCRdb ran MiXCR on the immunoSEQ multiplex PCR reads and lists one entry per CDR3 protein. The table records over 130,000 distinct CDR3 sequences, 90% to 95% of them present only once. Germline V lookup: CDR1 SGHVS, CDR2 FQNEAQ. Trimming took 5 bases from V and 6 from J; bases not matched to a gene: 8. This CDR3 contains 15 residues. Source material: CD4+ T cells from PBMCs. The sequence was obtained from a human donor with multiple sclerosis. The rearrangement uses TRBV7-8 and TRBJ1-5; 9 bases match TRBD1. The CDR3 sequence is CASSGRTGVFQPQHF. In DNA, the CDR3 is TGTGCCAGCAGCGGCCGGACAGGGGTATTTCAGCCCCAGCATTTT.